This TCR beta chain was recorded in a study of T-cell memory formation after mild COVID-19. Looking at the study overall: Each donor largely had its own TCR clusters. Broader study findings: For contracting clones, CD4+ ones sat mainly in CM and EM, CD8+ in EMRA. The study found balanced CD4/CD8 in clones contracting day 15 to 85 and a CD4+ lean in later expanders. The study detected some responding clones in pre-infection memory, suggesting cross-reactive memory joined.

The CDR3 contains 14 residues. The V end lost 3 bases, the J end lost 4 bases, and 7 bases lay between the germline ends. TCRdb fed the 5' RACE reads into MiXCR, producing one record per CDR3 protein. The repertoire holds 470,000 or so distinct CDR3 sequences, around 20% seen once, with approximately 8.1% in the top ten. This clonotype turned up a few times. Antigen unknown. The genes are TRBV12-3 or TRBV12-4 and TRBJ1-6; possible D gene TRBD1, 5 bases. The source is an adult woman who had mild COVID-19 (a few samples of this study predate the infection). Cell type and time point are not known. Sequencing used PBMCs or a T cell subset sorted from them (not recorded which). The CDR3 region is CASSFEGYNSPLHF. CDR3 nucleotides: TGTGCCAGCAGTTTCGAGGGGTATAATTCACCCCTCCACTTT.